This entry lists 27 T cell receptor beta chains sequenced from one sample in a study of T cell responses to AZD1222 COVID-19 vaccine. Profiled with immunoSEQ multiplex PCR; TCRdb holds only in-frame clones, not every one. The table lists about 120,000 clones, over 80% of them singletons, with about 8% in the top ten. The source material was peripheral blood, sampled 28 days after the second AZD1222 dose. All receptors come from an adult who received the AZD1222 COVID-19 vaccine.

V usage is TRBV15 and J usage is TRBJ1-1; no definite D call. The CDR3 is made up of 13 amino acids. CDR1 is LNHNV, CDR2 YYDKDF, per germline (reference sequence). V was trimmed by 6 bases and J by 6 bases, leaving 14 bases between them. This CDR3 reads CATSRGANPEAFF. The CDR3, as DNA: TGTGCCACCAGTCGCGGAGCTAACCCTGAAGCTTTCTTT.

V gene TRBV7-9 combines with J gene TRBJ2-7, with no clear D. Germline values: CDR1 SEHNR, CDR2 FQNEAQ (reference sequence). V was trimmed by 5 bases and J by 3 bases, leaving 8 bases between them. This CDR3 contains 12 residues. In nucleotides, the CDR3 is TGTGCCAGCAGCCCGCCCAGCTACGAGCAGTACTTC. This encodes CASSPPSYEQYF.

The chain links TRBV6-6 to TRBJ1-5; D gene unclear. Germline V gene sequence: CDR1 MNHNY, CDR2 SVGAGI (reference sequence). The CDR3 runs 15 residues. V was clipped by 6 bases and J by 1 base, with 13 bases between them. CDR3 sequence reads: CASSNGLASNQPQHF. CDR3 bases: TGTGCCAGCAGCAACGGACTGGCAAGCAATCAGCCCCAGCATTTT.

This clone was seen a handful of times. The chain carries TRBV12-3 or TRBV12-4 and TRBJ2-2; 8 bases are a match to TRBD2. The CDR3 is 13 residues long. Trimming at V came to 5 bases and at J to 7 bases, leaving 3 bases not matched to a gene. For the CDR3, the DNA is TGTGCCAGCAGTCTTACTAGCGGCGGGGAGCTGTTTTTT. Translated, it gives CASSLTSGGELFF.

The V call is TRBV7-8, the J call TRBJ1-4; D is unclear. Trimming stripped 10 bases from V and 8 bases from J, with 11 bases between. CDR1 is SGHVS and CDR2 is FQNEAQ in the germline V gene. The CDR3 is made up of 11 amino acids. The DNA for the CDR3 is TGTGCCACCCGCGCCGGGGAAAAACTGTTTTTT. This translates into CATRAGEKLFF.

The chain carries TRBV19 and TRBJ2-2; 9 nucleotides line up with TRBD2. From germline, CDR1 is LNHDA and CDR2 SQIVND (reference sequence). The CDR3 totals 18 residues. After removal of 5 bases from V and 1 base from J, the junction contained 11 bases not matched to a gene. In DNA, the CDR3 is TGTGCCAGTAGTCCGGCCTTGACTAGCGGTTGGAACACCGGGGAGCTGTTTTTT. Translation: CASSPALTSGWNTGELFF.

The CDR3, as DNA: TGTGCCAGCAGACTTAGCTCTAGCGGGAGGGACCCAGAGACCCAGTACTTC. It encodes CASRLSSSGRDPETQYF. The chain recombines TRBV3-1 (or the pseudogene TRBV3-2) with TRBJ2-5; 12 positions agree with TRBD2. Losses at the gene ends were 6 bases for V and 4 bases for J; bases not matched to a gene: 12. CDR1 LGHDT and CDR2 YNNKEL come from the germline V gene (reference sequence). The CDR3 is 17 amino acids.

This CDR3 reads CSALSQGWQYF. The DNA for the CDR3 is TGCAGCGCGTTGTCGCAGGGGTGGCAGTACTTC. The chain recombines TRBV29-1 with TRBJ2-7; perhaps TRBD1 as D (6 bases). From germline, CDR1 is SQVTM and CDR2 ANQGSEA. The V and J ends lost 7 bases and 9 bases respectively, with 16 bases between them. This CDR3 spans 11 amino acids.

J is TRBJ2-3 and V is TRBV7-2; the D gene is possibly TRBD2 (5 bases). There are 16 residues in the CDR3. Trimming took 1 base from V and 4 from J, leaving 15 bases between them. Germline V lookup: CDR1 SGHTA, CDR2 FQGNSA. The CDR3 here is CASSLGSRGLADTQYF. Here the CDR3 DNA reads TGTGCCAGCAGCTTAGGAAGCCGGGGTTTGGCAGATACGCAGTATTTT.

The chain uses TRBV1 and TRBJ2-2. TRBV1 is shown as a pseudogene. This CDR3 has 15 residues. CDR3: CTSSPPDANTGELFF. CDR3 DNA: TGCACCAGCAGCCCACCGGACGCAAACACCGGGGAGCTGTTTTTT.

V gene TRBV27 combines with J gene TRBJ2-7; perhaps TRBD1 as D (6 bases). The CDR3 loop spans 14 amino acids. Trimming left V 8 bases short and J 2 bases short, with 16 bases between. Germline assignment: CDR1 MNHEY and CDR2 SMNVEV (reference sequence). Here the CDR3 reads CASGSQGQTYEQYF. The CDR3 DNA sequence: TGTGCCAGCGGGTCTCAGGGACAAACCTACGAGCAGTACTTC.

This clone was seen a single time. The V and J genes are TRBV7-9 and TRBJ1-5; TRBD1 matches 8 bases. The germline CDR1 and CDR2 sequences are SEHNR and FQNEAQ (reference sequence). CDR3 length: 15 residues. With 4 bases clipped from V and 2 bases from J, the junction kept 4 bases outside the gene matches. The CDR3 protein is CASSSTGVRNQPQHF. The CDR3 nucleotides read TGTGCCAGCAGCTCGACAGGGGTTCGCAATCAGCCCCAGCATTTT.

The chain uses TRBV28 and TRBJ2-7, with 10 bases matching TRBD2. The V and J ends lost 5 bases and 4 bases, in that order; junction bases with no gene match: 8. The CDR3 is made up of 15 amino acids. The germline V gene encodes CDR1 MDHEN and CDR2 SYDVKM. The CDR3 here is CASSTPGTSAYEQYF. The CDR3 coding sequence is TGTGCCAGCAGTACCCCCGGGACTAGCGCTTACGAGCAGTACTTC.

The sample holds a few counts of this clone. This chain connects TRBV7-9 to TRBJ2-7; D uncertain. There are 15 residues in the CDR3. CDR1 is SEHNR, CDR2 FQNEAQ, per germline (reference sequence). With 1 base removed from V and 2 bases from J, the gap between germline ends came to 12 bases. The CDR3 spells CASSLEVWGTYEQYF. The DNA of the CDR3 is TGTGCCAGCAGCTTAGAAGTGTGGGGAACCTACGAGCAGTACTTC. The full variable domain, in which reference TRBV7-9 and TRBJ2-7 provide the parts outside the CDR3, is DTGVSQNPRHKITKRGQNVTFRCDPISEHNRLYWYRQTLGQGPEFLTYFQNEAQLEKSRLLSDRFSAERPKGSFSTLEIQRTEQGDSAMYLCASSLEVWGTYEQYFGPGTRLTVT.

V and J are TRBV12-3 or TRBV12-4 and TRBJ1-1; no clear D gene. Trimming shortened V by 2 bases and J by 11 bases, and 15 bases separated the two germline ends. The CDR3 is 13 amino acids. CDR3 residues: CASSLREESGAFF. The CDR3 region has the DNA TGTGCCAGCAGTTTACGCGAGGAATCGGGGGCTTTCTTT.

The V call is TRBV11-2, the J call TRBJ1-1; no clear D gene. The CDR3 is 12 amino acids. The germline CDR1 and CDR2 sequences are SGHAT and FQNNGV. V gave up 6 bases and J gave up 4 bases, with 9 bases separating them. CDR3 nucleotides: TGTGCCAGCAGTCAGGAGACCACTGAAGCTTTCTTT. Protein product: CASSQETTEAFF.

The chain recombines TRBV27 with TRBJ2-1; D perhaps matches TRBD2 (6 bases). The CDR3 runs to 17 residues. The V end was cut by 2 bases, the J end by 4 bases, with 18 bases between. The V gene's germline CDR1 is MNHEY and CDR2 SMNVEV (reference sequence). The CDR3 here is CASSLMSPGLTYNEQFF. CDR3 sequence (DNA): TGTGCCAGCAGTTTAATGAGTCCGGGACTGACATACAATGAGCAGTTCTTC.

The chain has TRBV5-4 and TRBJ1-1, with a tentative D call TRBD1 (5 bases). Germline V gene data show CDR1 as SGHNT and CDR2 as YYREEE (reference sequence). This CDR3 comprises 18 residues. V lost 4 bases to trimming and J lost 1 base, with 23 bases between them. CDR3 in DNA: TGTGCCAGCAGCCGGGGGGGATTGGGTGCAAGGCGGAACACTGAAGCTTTCTTT. Its translation: CASSRGGLGARRNTEAFF. Full variable domain (missing parts from reference TRBV5-4 and TRBJ1-1): ETGVTQSPTHLIKTRGQQVTLRCSSQSGHNTVSWYQQALGQGPQFIFQYYREEENGRGNFPPRFSGLQFPNYSSELNVNALELDDSALYLCASSRGGLGARRNTEAFFGQGTRLTVV.

With respect to this clone: This sample also contains other DNA sequences that code for the same CDR3. The rearrangement uses TRBV27 and TRBJ1-1; D might be TRBD1 (6 bases). Trimming removed 2 bases at V and 5 bases at J, with 12 bases between. Germline V gene sequence: CDR1 MNHEY, CDR2 SMNVEV (reference sequence). The CDR3 is 14 amino acids. CDR3 protein: CASSLKQGRTEAFF. DNA of the CDR3: TGTGCCAGCAGTTTAAAACAGGGTCGGACTGAAGCTTTCTTT.

This clone was counted between two and nine times. The CDR3 region has the DNA TGTGCCAGCAGAGAGTACGGCGGAACAACTGAAGCTTTCTTT. The encoded protein is CASREYGGTTEAFF. The rearrangement uses TRBV27 and TRBJ1-1; no clear D gene. The V end lost 6 bases, the J end lost 5 bases, and 16 bases lay between the germline ends. CDR3 length: 14 amino acids. Germline values: CDR1 MNHEY, CDR2 SMNVEV (reference sequence).

The rearrangement uses TRBV27 and TRBJ2-3; 9 nucleotides match TRBD1. The ends lost 8 bases at V and 2 bases at J; junction bases unmatched: 14. Germline loops: CDR1 MNHEY, CDR2 SMNVEV (reference sequence). The CDR3 is 17 residues long. Written as DNA, the CDR3 is TGTGCCAGCCGACGTCGGGACAGGGCGACTTTCACAGATACGCAGTATTTT. Its translation: CASRRRDRATFTDTQYF.

This sequence joins TRBV1 and TRBJ2-7. TRBV1 is marked as a pseudogene. The CDR3 is made up of 12 amino acids. The CDR3 region has the DNA TGCACCAGCAGCAATGACCGCTACGAGCAGTACTTC. Protein: CTSSNDRYEQYF.

This sequence joins TRBV28 and TRBJ1-5; no clear D. This CDR3 has 13 residues. V lost 3 bases and J 7 bases, leaving 10 bases between the germline ends. Germline values: CDR1 MDHEN, CDR2 SYDVKM. CDR3 coding DNA: TGTGCCAGCAGTTTCCTGAATGGACAGCCCCAGCATTTT. It codes for CASSFLNGQPQHF.

The rearrangement links TRBV6-1 to TRBJ1-5; 7 bases match TRBD1. V dropped 2 bases and J dropped 4; count of bases not matched to a gene: 2. In germline, CDR1 is MNHNS, CDR2 SASEGT. The CDR3 is 14 residues long. This CDR3 is CASSETGANQPQHF. The CDR3 DNA sequence: TGTGCCAGCAGTGAAACAGGGGCTAATCAGCCCCAGCATTTT.

The chain recombines TRBV18 with TRBJ2-7, with 10 bases that match TRBD1. V gave up 5 bases and J gave up 3 bases; unmatched junction bases: 7. The germline gives CDR1 KGHSH, CDR2 LQKENI. The CDR3 is 15 amino acids. CDR3 sequence (DNA): TGTGCCAGCTCAGTCGGACAGGGGGATCGCTACGAGCAGTACTTC. This translates into CASSVGQGDRYEQYF.

V gene TRBV7-2 combines with J gene TRBJ2-3; 8 bases line up with TRBD2. The V gene end was trimmed by 2 bases and the J gene end by 1 base; junction bases not matched to a gene: 2. Germline CDR1 is SGHTA and CDR2 is FQGNSA. The CDR3 covers 15 residues. CDR3 amino acids: CASSLSGGRTDTQYF. Written as DNA, the CDR3 is TGTGCCAGCAGCTTAAGCGGGGGCCGCACAGATACGCAGTATTTT.

V gene TRBV7-9 combines with J gene TRBJ2-1; 7 bases agree with TRBD1. Germline-derived CDR1 and CDR2 are SEHNR and FQNEAQ (reference sequence). V was pared by 5 bases and J by 3 bases, with 10 bases of the junction left unmatched. This CDR3 has 16 amino acids. The CDR3 DNA reads TGTGCCAGCAGCCTCCAGACAGGGCCGGACTACAATGAGCAGTTCTTC. Residues: CASSLQTGPDYNEQFF.